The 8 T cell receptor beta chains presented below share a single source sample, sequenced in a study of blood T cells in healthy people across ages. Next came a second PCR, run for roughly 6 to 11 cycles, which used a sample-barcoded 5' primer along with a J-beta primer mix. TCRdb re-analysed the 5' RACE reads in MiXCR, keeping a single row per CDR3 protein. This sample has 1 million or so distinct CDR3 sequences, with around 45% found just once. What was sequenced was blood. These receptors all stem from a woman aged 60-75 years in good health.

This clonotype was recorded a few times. CDR3 bases: TGTGCCATCAGTGAGTCGATACCGGGAGAGCAGTACTTC. Its translation is CAISESIPGEQYF. The V call is TRBV10-3, the J call TRBJ2-4; TRBD2 might be the D (6 bases). V gave up 0 bases and J gave up 13 bases, with 13 bases separating them. This CDR3 region has 13 residues. Germline CDR1 is ENHRY and CDR2 is SYGVKD.

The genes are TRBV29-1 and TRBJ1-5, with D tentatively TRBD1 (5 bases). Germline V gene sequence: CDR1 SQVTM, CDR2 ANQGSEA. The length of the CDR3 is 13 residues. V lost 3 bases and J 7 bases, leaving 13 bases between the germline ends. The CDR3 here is CSVESARDQPQHF. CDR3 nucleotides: TGCAGCGTTGAGTCGGCCAGGGACCAGCCCCAGCATTTT.

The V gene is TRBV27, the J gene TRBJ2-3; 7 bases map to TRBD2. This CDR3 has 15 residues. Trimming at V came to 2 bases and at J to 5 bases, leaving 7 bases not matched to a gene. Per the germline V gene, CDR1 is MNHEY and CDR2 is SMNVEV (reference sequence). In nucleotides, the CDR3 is TGTGCCAGCAGTTTAAGCGGGGAATCCCTAGATACGCAGTATTTT. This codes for CASSLSGESLDTQYF.

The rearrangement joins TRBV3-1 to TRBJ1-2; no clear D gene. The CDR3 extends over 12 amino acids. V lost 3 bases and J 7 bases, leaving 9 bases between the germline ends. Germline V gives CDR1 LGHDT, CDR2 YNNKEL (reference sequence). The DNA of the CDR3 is TGTGCCAGCAGCCAGGGTGTCGGTGGCTACACCTTC. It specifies CASSQGVGGYTF.

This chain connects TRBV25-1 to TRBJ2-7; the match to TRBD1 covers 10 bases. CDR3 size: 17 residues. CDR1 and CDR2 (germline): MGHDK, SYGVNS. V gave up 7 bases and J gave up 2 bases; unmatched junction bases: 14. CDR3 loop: CASTVTPGTGDPYEQYF. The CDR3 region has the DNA TGTGCCAGCACCGTTACCCCCGGGACAGGGGACCCCTACGAGCAGTACTTC.

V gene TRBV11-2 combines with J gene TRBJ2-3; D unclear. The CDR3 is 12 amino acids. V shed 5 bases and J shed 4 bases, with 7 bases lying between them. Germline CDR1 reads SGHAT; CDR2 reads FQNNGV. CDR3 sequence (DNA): TGTGCCAGCAGCAGGTACTCAGATACGCAGTATTTT. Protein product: CASSRYSDTQYF.

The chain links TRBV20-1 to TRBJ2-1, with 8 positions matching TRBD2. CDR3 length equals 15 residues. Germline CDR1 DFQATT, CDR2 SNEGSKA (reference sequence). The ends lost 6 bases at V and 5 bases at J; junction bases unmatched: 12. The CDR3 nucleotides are TGCAGTGCACCCTCTCCGGGACTAGAAAACAATGAGCAGTTCTTC. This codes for CSAPSPGLENNEQFF.

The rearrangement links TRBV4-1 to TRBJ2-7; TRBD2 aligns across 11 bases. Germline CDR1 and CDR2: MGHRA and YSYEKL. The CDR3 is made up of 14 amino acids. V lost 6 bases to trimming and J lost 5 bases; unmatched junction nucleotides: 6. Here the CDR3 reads CASRATSGIHEQYF. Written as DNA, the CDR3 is TGCGCCAGCAGAGCGACTAGCGGGATCCACGAGCAGTACTTC.